One and the same sample provided the 27 T cell receptor beta chains below, sequenced in a study of blood T cell repertoires in COVID-19. The repertoire was sequenced with immunoSEQ multiplex PCR; TCRdb's copy has only in-frame clones and lacks some. The sample includes some 150,000 clones, about 80% seen only once; the top ten take less than 4%. Sequencing input: peripheral blood. The receptors originated from an older woman with acute or convalescent COVID-19.

The chain links TRBV19 to TRBJ1-1; 8 nucleotides align to TRBD1. After removal of 9 bases from V and 1 base from J, the junction contained 4 bases not matched to a gene. Germline V gene sequence: CDR1 LNHDA, CDR2 SQIVND (reference sequence). The CDR3 runs to 13 residues. The CDR3 loop reads CASRDRPNTEAFF. CDR3 bases: TGTGCCAGCAGGGACAGGCCGAACACTGAAGCTTTCTTT.

The gene calls are TRBV6-5 and TRBJ2-7, with a possible D match to TRBD2 (5 bases). The CDR3 is 15 amino acids. Germline values: CDR1 MNHEY, CDR2 SVGAGI. Trimming shortened V by 0 bases and J by 5 bases, and 14 bases separated the two germline ends. The CDR3 here is CASSYSTVPGNEQYF. The DNA of the CDR3 is TGTGCCAGCAGTTACTCGACGGTACCCGGGAACGAGCAGTACTTC.

V and J are TRBV19 and TRBJ2-3, with a possible D match to TRBD1 (5 bases). This CDR3 contains 16 residues. V was cut by 1 base and J by 0 bases, with 11 bases left in between. The germline CDR1 and CDR2 sequences are LNHDA and SQIVND (reference sequence). The CDR3: CASSIGGGPSTDTQYF. The CDR3 DNA reads TGTGCCAGTAGTATAGGGGGCGGTCCGAGCACAGATACGCAGTATTTT.

This chain's CDR3 is CASSDTGGAGDEQFF. CDR3 DNA: TGTGCCAGCTCCGATACAGGGGGCGCGGGGGATGAGCAGTTCTTC. The gene calls are TRBV6-5 and TRBJ2-1; 9 bases map to TRBD1. CDR3 size: 15 residues. The junction had 13 bases not matched to a gene; V was cut back by 8 bases and J by 8 bases. Germline assignment: CDR1 MNHEY and CDR2 SVGAGI.

The chain's CDR3 is CASSLNRVATGELFF. DNA for the CDR3: TGTGCCAGCAGCTTAAATCGCGTCGCCACCGGGGAGCTGTTTTTT. The V and J genes are TRBV7-3 and TRBJ2-2, with D uncertain. Germline V CDR1 and CDR2: SGHTA, FQGTGA. This CDR3 comprises 15 residues. Deletions cut 1 base from V and 4 bases from J, with 10 bases between.

The chain couples TRBV11-2 to TRBJ2-1, with 7 positions matching TRBD2. Germline trimming cut 0 bases from V and 7 bases from J; bases unmatched to any gene: 3. The germline gives CDR1 SGHAT, CDR2 FQNNGV. The CDR3 is 14 residues long. CDR3 protein: CASSLDLAGNEQFF. CDR3 nucleotide sequence: TGTGCCAGCAGCTTAGATTTAGCGGGTAATGAGCAGTTCTTC.

This clone was detected only a few times. This chain links TRBV7-3 with TRBJ2-3; tentative D call: TRBD2 (6 bases). The CDR3 has 13 residues. Germline CDR1 and CDR2: SGHTA and FQGTGA. V dropped 4 bases and J dropped 8 bases, with 13 bases sitting between them. This CDR3 is CASSSAQGGTQYF. The CDR3 region has the DNA TGTGCCAGCAGCTCAGCCCAGGGAGGTACGCAGTATTTT.

The chain employs TRBV2 and TRBJ1-2; a possible D gene is TRBD1 (5 bases). The V gene's germline CDR1 is SNHLY and CDR2 FYNNEI. V shed 1 base and J shed 1 base, with 10 bases lying between them. This CDR3 region has 15 residues. The CDR3 nucleotides read TGTGCCAGCAGTGAAGGTAACGACAGTAACTATGGCTACACCTTC. It translates to CASSEGNDSNYGYTF. Variable domain in full (rest from reference TRBV2 and TRBJ1-2): EPEVTQTPSHQVTQMGQEVILRCVPISNHLYFYWYRQILGQKVEFLVSFYNNEISEKSEIFDDQFSVERPDGSNFTLKIRSTKLEDSAMYFCASSEGNDSNYGYTFGSGTRLTVV.

This clone was observed once. The rearrangement links TRBV28 to TRBJ1-1; D perhaps matches TRBD1 (6 bases). The CDR3 totals 14 residues. V gave up 3 bases and J gave up 4 bases, with 12 bases separating them. The germline CDR1 and CDR2 sequences are MDHEN and SYDVKM. CDR3 protein: CASSFPGGGTEAFF. In DNA, the CDR3 is TGTGCCAGCAGTTTTCCGGGAGGGGGCACTGAAGCTTTCTTT.

The chain carries TRBV15 and TRBJ1-2; no firm D call. Trimming took 2 bases from V and 0 from J, leaving 22 bases between them. Per germline, CDR1 LNHNV and CDR2 YYDKDF (reference sequence). CDR3 length: 19 amino acids. The CDR3 coding sequence is TGTGCCACCAGCAGACTCCGGCGGGGTCCCGAGGAAGCTAACTATGGCTACACCTTC. Translating it yields CATSRLRRGPEEANYGYTF.

The table lists this clone with a few counts. One end of the junction does not line up with germline, which may come from a read error. The J gene is TRBJ2-1, the V gene TRBV7-3; 10 positions match TRBD2. The germline V gene encodes CDR1 SGHTA and CDR2 FQGTGA. The CDR3 has 15 amino acids. The CDR3 DNA reads as TGTGCCAGCAGTCTAGCGGGAGCCTCCTTCAATGAGCAGTTCTTC. This codes for CASSLAGASFNEQFF.

This sequence joins TRBV15 and TRBJ1-3; 7 bases map to TRBD1. The CDR3 totals 13 residues. Unmatched junction bases numbered 1, after V lost 1 base and J lost 7 bases. The germline gives CDR1 LNHNV, CDR2 YYDKDF (reference sequence). CDR3: CATSRGQGNTIYF. As DNA, the CDR3 is TGTGCCACCAGCAGAGGACAGGGCAACACCATATATTTT. The full variable domain, with the rest looked up from reference TRBV15 and TRBJ1-3, is DAMVIQNPRYQVTQFGKPVTLSCSQTLNHNVMYWYQQKSSQAPKLLFHYYDKDFNNEADTPDNFQSRRPNTSFCFLDIRSPGLGDTAMYLCATSRGQGNTIYFGEGSWLTVV.

The V call is TRBV5-1, the J call TRBJ1-1, with TRBD1 matching 7 bases. Germline V lookup: CDR1 SGHRS, CDR2 YFSETQ. This CDR3 is built from 16 residues. V lost 4 bases, J lost 0 bases, and 9 bases stayed unmatched. In DNA, the CDR3 is TGCGCCAGCAGCCACGGACAGGCGAGCTTGAACACTGAAGCTTTCTTT. This gives the protein CASSHGQASLNTEAFF.

The genes are TRBV12-1 and TRBJ1-2; no check of the table's D call, TRBD1, against the DNA was made. TRBV12-1 is deemed a pseudogene. The length of the CDR3 is 14 residues. The CDR3 DNA sequence: TGTGCCAGCAGCTTTGACGGCAGGGACTATGGCTACACCTTC. Translation: CASSFDGRDYGYTF.

The chain recombines TRBV15 with TRBJ2-5; D perhaps matches TRBD1 (5 bases). V lost 1 base to trimming and J lost 5 bases, with 11 bases between them. Germline V gene sequence: CDR1 LNHNV, CDR2 YYDKDF (reference sequence). CDR3 size: 14 residues. CDR3 DNA: TGTGCCACCAGCAGAGGCAGGGAAAGGGAGACCCAGTACTTC. Translating it yields CATSRGRERETQYF.

The genes are TRBV3-1 (or the pseudogene TRBV3-2) and TRBJ2-1; 9 bases match TRBD2. This CDR3 comprises 15 residues. Trimming cost V 1 base and J 8 bases; bases outside gene matches: 6. From germline, CDR1 is LGHDT and CDR2 YNNKEL (reference sequence). This chain's CDR3 is CASSQAGSGRHEQFF. CDR3 nucleotide sequence: TGTGCCAGCAGCCAAGCGGGTAGCGGGAGACATGAGCAGTTCTTC.

The DNA for the CDR3 is TGTGCCAGCAGCTTAGCCGGGAACACCATATATTTT. Its protein product is CASSLAGNTIYF. The genes are TRBV11-2 and TRBJ1-3, with D uncertain. V lost 1 base and J lost 7, with 5 bases in between. Germline CDR1 is SGHAT and CDR2 is FQNNGV. The CDR3 length is 12 residues.

This clone was counted once. The chain combines TRBV11-2 with TRBJ2-1; no definite D call. The CDR3 is 15 amino acids. V shed 2 bases and J shed 0 bases, with 8 bases lying between them. Germline V lookup: CDR1 SGHAT, CDR2 FQNNGV. CDR3 residues: CASSLTDSSYNEQFF. The CDR3 coding sequence is TGTGCCAGCAGCTTAACAGATAGCTCCTACAATGAGCAGTTCTTC.

The genes are TRBV2 and TRBJ2-3; D gene unclear. The CDR3 consists of 13 residues. Germline loops: CDR1 SNHLY, CDR2 FYNNEI. Trimming removed 5 bases at V and 4 bases at J, with 10 bases between. Here the CDR3 DNA reads TGTGCCAGCAGTCCGCGGTCCCCAGATACGCAGTATTTT. Translation gives CASSPRSPDTQYF.

The chain combines TRBV3-1 (or the pseudogene TRBV3-2) with TRBJ2-1, with D maybe TRBD1 (5 bases). The germline gives CDR1 LGHDT, CDR2 YNNKEL (reference sequence). The length of the CDR3 is 16 residues. V lost 3 bases to trimming and J lost 5 bases, with 17 bases between them. CDR3 bases: TGTGCCAGCAGCCATAACACGCGAACAGGAAACAATGAGCAGTTCTTC. Encoded protein: CASSHNTRTGNNEQFF.

The chain combines TRBV11-1 with TRBJ2-1; no definite D call. V shed 1 base and J shed 4 bases, with 8 bases lying between them. This CDR3 has 14 residues. Germline V gene lookup returns CDR1 SGHAT and CDR2 FQDESV (reference sequence). The CDR3 DNA sequence: TGTGCCAGCAGCTTAGTCCTAAATTACAATGAGCAGTTCTTC. It is translated as CASSLVLNYNEQFF.

This chain connects TRBV3-1 (or the pseudogene TRBV3-2) to TRBJ1-2; 8 positions agree with TRBD1. Trimming at V came to 8 bases and at J to 9 bases, leaving 17 bases not matched to a gene. CDR1 and CDR2 from the germline V gene are LGHDT and YNNKEL (reference sequence). This CDR3 is built from 15 residues. Here the CDR3 reads CASGQGAGVSTSYTF. The CDR3 coding sequence is TGTGCCAGCGGGCAGGGGGCGGGGGTATCTACTAGCTACACCTTC.

V usage is TRBV27 and J usage is TRBJ2-6, with a tentative D call TRBD2 (5 bases). The CDR3 is 16 residues long. Germline V CDR1 and CDR2: MNHEY, SMNVEV (reference sequence). The germline V and J ends were trimmed by 5 bases and 1 base, with 12 bases remaining between them. CDR3 nucleotides: TGTGCCAGCAGTCACCACCGGGGATCTGGGGCCAACGTCCTGACTTTC. It specifies CASSHHRGSGANVLTF.

The chain carries TRBV11-1 and TRBJ2-5, with 8 bases that match TRBD2. Losses at the gene ends were 4 bases for V and 5 bases for J; bases not matched to a gene: 9. Looked up from germline, CDR1 is SGHAT and CDR2 is FQDESV (reference sequence). The CDR3 consists of 15 residues. This CDR3 is CASSSSGYVGETQYF. In nucleotides, the CDR3 is TGTGCCAGCAGCTCTAGCGGGTATGTCGGTGAGACCCAGTACTTC. The full variable domain, its missing parts supplied by reference TRBV11-1 and TRBJ2-5, is EAEVAQSPRYKITEKSQAVAFWCDPISGHATLYWYRQILGQGPELLVQFQDESVVDDSQLPKDRFSAERLKGVDSTLKIQPAELGDSAMYLCASSSSGYVGETQYFGPGTRLLVL.

J is TRBJ1-5 and V is TRBV18; no clear D gene. Trimming removed 6 bases from V and 1 base from J, with 10 bases in between. Germline CDR1 reads KGHSH; CDR2 reads LQKENI. This CDR3 is built from 14 residues. CDR3 nucleotide sequence: TGTGCCAGCTCTCTGGGAGGGAGCAATCAGCCCCAGCATTTT. Its protein product is CASSLGGSNQPQHF.

V gene TRBV10-3 combines with J gene TRBJ2-7; D gene unclear. This CDR3 spans 13 amino acids. Germline assignment: CDR1 ENHRY and CDR2 SYGVKD. Trimming pared 3 bases from V and 2 bases from J, leaving 8 bases between. The CDR3 reads CAISDPGPYEQYF. For the CDR3, the DNA is TGTGCCATCAGTGACCCAGGCCCCTACGAGCAGTACTTC.

This clone was seen a handful of times. The chain uses TRBV28 and TRBJ1-1; no firm D call. The CDR3 contains 15 residues. Deletions cut 7 bases from V and 1 base from J, with 16 bases between. Germline-derived CDR1 and CDR2 are MDHEN and SYDVKM. CDR3: CASTPRWPGNTEAFF. CDR3 in DNA: TGTGCCAGCACCCCCCGATGGCCAGGGAACACTGAAGCTTTCTTT.